This passage covers 23 T cell receptor beta chains from one sample sequenced in a study of blood T cell repertoires in COVID-19. Assay: immunoSEQ multiplex PCR; the TCRdb copy retains only in-frame clones and omits some. Among 200,000 to 250,000 clones listed, approximately 78% were seen once. The sample taken for sequencing was peripheral blood. Source of these receptors: a woman in her seventies with COVID-19, enrolled during active disease.

V gene TRBV6-2 or TRBV6-3 combines with J gene TRBJ1-5; tentative D call: TRBD1 (5 bases). The length of the CDR3 is 16 residues. Per the germline V gene, CDR1 is MNHEY and CDR2 is SVGEGT. The V end was cut by 2 bases, the J end by 12 bases, with 23 bases between. The CDR3 loop reads CASSYGVGTGANLQHF. The CDR3 bases are TGTGCCAGCAGTTACGGTGTGGGGACTGGGGCAAACCTCCAGCATTTT.

This chain connects TRBV30 to TRBJ2-1, with TRBD1 identical over 8 bases. The CDR3 has 15 amino acids. Germline CDR1 is GTSNPN and CDR2 is SVGIG (reference sequence). Here the CDR3 reads CVGHRTGKTYNEQFF. In nucleotides, the CDR3 is TGTGTCGGGCACCGGACAGGGAAAACCTACAATGAGCAGTTCTTC.

This clone was seen a handful of times. The rearrangement uses TRBV18 and TRBJ2-7; 9 nucleotides align to TRBD1. Germline V gives CDR1 KGHSH, CDR2 LQKENI. The CDR3 contains 15 residues. After removal of 5 bases from V and 2 bases from J, the junction contained 7 bases not matched to a gene. DNA of the CDR3: TGTGCCAGCTCATATGGACAGGGGCTTACCTACGAGCAGTACTTC. As protein: CASSYGQGLTYEQYF.

This clone was observed a few times. The sample holds other DNA sequences that translate to the same CDR3. This chain uses TRBV9 with TRBJ2-1; perhaps TRBD2 as D (6 bases). CDR3 length equals 16 residues. CDR1 and CDR2 (germline): SGDLS, YYNGEE. Trimming stripped 0 bases from V and 1 base from J, with 11 bases between. In nucleotides, the CDR3 is TGTGCCAGCAGCGTAGAGGGTCGGGGGTCCTACAATGAGCAGTTCTTC. Residues: CASSVEGRGSYNEQFF.

The chain carries TRBV15 and TRBJ1-5, with a possible D match to TRBD1 (6 bases). Per germline, CDR1 LNHNV and CDR2 YYDKDF (reference sequence). V lost 0 bases and J 6 bases, leaving 9 bases between the germline ends. CDR3 length: 14 residues. In DNA, the CDR3 is TGTGCCACCAGCAGAGACAGGGGAAGTCAGCCCCAGCATTTT. Encoded protein: CATSRDRGSQPQHF. Using reference TRBV15 and TRBJ1-5 for the parts outside the CDR3, the full variable domain is DAMVIQNPRYQVTQFGKPVTLSCSQTLNHNVMYWYQQKSSQAPKLLFHYYDKDFNNEADTPDNFQSRRPNTSFCFLDIRSPGLGDTAMYLCATSRDRGSQPQHFGDGTRLSIL.

To note about this clone: A much larger clonotype is one base distant, so this may be a read error. CDR3 in amino acids: CASSVDRGAPYEQYF. CDR3 sequence (DNA): TGTGCCAGCAGTGTCGACAGGGGGGCCCCCTACGAGCAGTACTTC. The chain is built from TRBV27 and TRBJ2-7; 9 bases agree with TRBD1. Germline assignment: CDR1 MNHEY and CDR2 SMNVEV (reference sequence). This CDR3 has 15 amino acids. J lost 2 bases, V lost 5 bases, and 7 bases had no gene match.

The chain has TRBV30 and TRBJ1-1; D is perhaps TRBD1 (5 bases). The germline gives CDR1 GTSNPN, CDR2 SVGIG (reference sequence). Trimming left V 3 bases short and J 2 bases short, with 10 bases between. CDR3 length: 13 residues. The CDR3 loop reads CAWSRGINTEAFF. The CDR3, as DNA: TGTGCCTGGAGCCGGGGGATCAACACTGAAGCTTTCTTT.

The chain recombines TRBV5-1 with TRBJ2-7; 13 bases agree with TRBD2. Germline trimming cut 5 bases from V and 3 bases from J; bases unmatched to any gene: 5. This CDR3 spans 15 amino acids. Germline CDR1 reads SGHRS; CDR2 reads YFSETQ. In DNA, the CDR3 is TGCGCCAGCAGTTACGGACTAGCGGGAGACTACGAGCAGTACTTC. It is translated as CASSYGLAGDYEQYF.

This clone showed up just a few times. The chain links TRBV5-1 to TRBJ2-5; 9 bases agree with TRBD1. J lost 5 bases, V lost 1 base, and 9 bases had no gene match. CDR1 and CDR2 (germline): SGHRS, YFSETQ. The CDR3 consists of 16 residues. CDR3 coding DNA: TGCGCCAGCAGCTTGTCGGGCGCCACAGGGGGCGAGACCCAGTACTTC. The encoded protein is CASSLSGATGGETQYF.

The rearrangement joins TRBV3-1 (or the pseudogene TRBV3-2) to TRBJ2-7, with 11 nucleotides matching TRBD2. This CDR3 spans 16 amino acids. The trim removed 2 bases at V and 5 bases at J, leaving 8 bases unmatched. Germline values: CDR1 LGHDT, CDR2 YNNKEL (reference sequence). CDR3 region: CASSQLASGRTNEQYF. CDR3 bases: TGTGCCAGCAGCCAATTGGCTAGCGGGAGGACTAACGAGCAGTACTTC.

The chain joins TRBV5-6 to TRBJ1-1; no reliable D call. The germline CDR1 and CDR2 sequences are SGHDT and YYEEEE. Trimming removed 4 bases at V and 0 bases at J, with 7 bases between. The CDR3 is 13 amino acids. CDR3 residues: CASSPSMNTEAFF. DNA for the CDR3: TGTGCCAGCAGCCCAAGCATGAACACTGAAGCTTTCTTT.

The chain carries TRBV5-1 and TRBJ2-1; 8 bases align to TRBD2. With V trimmed by 2 bases and J by 6 bases, 7 bases remained unmatched. The CDR3 loop spans 15 amino acids. Germline assignment: CDR1 SGHRS and CDR2 YFSETQ. Here the CDR3 reads CASSFLSGNGNEQFF. The DNA for the CDR3 is TGCGCCAGCAGCTTCCTTAGCGGGAATGGCAATGAGCAGTTCTTC.

In this sample, this clone turned up once. The V call is TRBV28, the J call TRBJ2-1; TRBD2 aligns across 12 bases. Losses at the gene ends were 5 bases for V and 8 bases for J; bases not matched to a gene: 7. Germline V gene data show CDR1 as MDHEN and CDR2 as SYDVKM. CDR3 length equals 15 residues. In DNA, the CDR3 is TGTGCCAGCAGTCCTCCACTAGCGGGAGGCGATGAGCAGTTCTTC. Protein: CASSPPLAGGDEQFF.

The CDR3 region is CASRTRGLAGTEQYF. For the CDR3, the DNA is TGTGCCAGCAGAACGAGGGGACTAGCGGGAACCGAGCAGTACTTC. The chain is built from TRBV6-5 and TRBJ2-7; 13 bases fit TRBD2. Germline V gives CDR1 MNHEY, CDR2 SVGAGI. The CDR3 has 15 amino acids. V was pared by 6 bases and J by 6 bases, with 8 bases of the junction left unmatched.

This clone was seen only a few times. The genes are TRBV6-2 or TRBV6-3 and TRBJ2-7; 11 positions match TRBD2. The V gene end was trimmed by 2 bases and the J gene end by 1 base; junction bases not matched to a gene: 4. Germline V gene data show CDR1 as MNHEY and CDR2 as SVGEGT. This CDR3 spans 16 amino acids. The CDR3 region has the DNA TGTGCCAGCAGTTACCCTACTAGCGGGGGATCCTACGAGCAGTACTTC. Its translation is CASSYPTSGGSYEQYF.

With regard to this clone: The same CDR3 also results from other DNA sequences found in this sample. V usage is TRBV3-1 (or the pseudogene TRBV3-2) and J usage is TRBJ1-5, with TRBD1 as a possible D gene (5 bases). CDR3 size: 13 residues. The ends were cut back, 0 bases at V and 5 bases at J, with 5 bases in the middle. Germline CDR1 reads LGHDT; CDR2 reads YNNKEL (reference sequence). CDR3 nucleotides: TGTGCCAGCAGCCAAGACAGGGATCAGCCCCAGCATTTT. Protein sequence: CASSQDRDQPQHF.

The chain joins TRBV5-6 to TRBJ1-2; D is unresolved. The germline V gene has CDR1 SGHDT and CDR2 YYEEEE. Trimming removed 0 bases at V and 5 bases at J, with 14 bases between. The CDR3 totals 15 residues. The CDR3 DNA reads as TGTGCCAGCAGCTTGGAAGGGCGGGTGGTATATGGCTACACCTTC. The encoded protein is CASSLEGRVVYGYTF.

CDR3 nucleotides: TGCGCCAGCAGCCAAGATCCTAGCGGGCTAAGCTCCTACAATGAGCAGTTCTTC. Its protein is CASSQDPSGLSSYNEQFF. This chain links TRBV4-3 with TRBJ2-1, with 8 bases lining up with TRBD2. Trimming removed 0 bases from V and 0 bases from J; junction bases left unmatched: 7. The V gene's germline CDR1 is LGHNA and CDR2 YSLEER. The CDR3 runs to 18 residues.

This clone was counted a single time. This chain connects TRBV7-9 to TRBJ2-3; TRBD2 matches at 7 bases. Unmatched junction bases numbered 6, after V lost 4 bases and J lost 5 bases. The CDR3 is made up of 14 amino acids. Germline V gene data show CDR1 as SEHNR and CDR2 as FQNEAQ (reference sequence). DNA of the CDR3: TGTGCCAGCAGCTACGGGGGGTCTGAAGATACGCAGTATTTT. Protein sequence: CASSYGGSEDTQYF.

This chain uses TRBV5-1 with TRBJ2-3; possibly TRBD1 for D (5 bases). CDR1 is SGHRS and CDR2 is YFSETQ in the germline V gene. The CDR3 loop spans 13 amino acids. The V end lost 4 bases, the J end lost 5 bases, and 11 bases lay between the germline ends. CDR3 in amino acids: CASSTGAGDTQYF. Written as DNA, the CDR3 is TGCGCCAGCAGCACTGGGGCCGGAGATACGCAGTATTTT.

The V gene is TRBV2, the J gene TRBJ1-2, with TRBD1 matching 8 bases. Trimming at V came to 6 bases and at J to 4 bases, leaving 10 bases not matched to a gene. This CDR3 is 15 amino acids long. The germline V gene has CDR1 SNHLY and CDR2 FYNNEI. The CDR3 DNA reads TGTGCCAGCAGGGGCGGGACAGGAGCCATCTATGGCTACACCTTC. Translated: CASRGGTGAIYGYTF.

Only one count was recorded for this clone. The V gene is TRBV7-2, the J gene TRBJ2-5; D may be TRBD2 (5 bases). Trimming removed 1 base at V and 5 bases at J, with 17 bases between. The CDR3 has 16 amino acids. CDR1 is SGHTA and CDR2 is FQGNSA in the germline V gene. Here the CDR3 reads CASSLGGRIRTETQYF. In DNA, the CDR3 is TGTGCCAGCAGCTTAGGCGGCAGGATAAGGACTGAGACCCAGTACTTC.

This clone was seen once. DNA of the CDR3: TGTGCCAGCAGCCTACCGGGCACCGGGGAGCTGTTTTTT. It codes for CASSLPGTGELFF. The gene calls are TRBV7-9 and TRBJ2-2; D is ambiguous. CDR1 and CDR2 (germline): SEHNR, FQNEAQ (reference sequence). The CDR3 has 13 residues. The V end lost 5 bases, the J end lost 4 bases, and 8 bases lay between the germline ends.